Listed below are T cell receptor beta chains from one sample, sequenced in a study of post-analysis software for immune sequencing data. MiXCR, applied by TCRdb to the PCR reads, yields one record per CDR3 protein. The sample holds hundreds of thousands of distinct CDR3 sequences, approximately 46% seen once. Sequencing used blood. These receptors were obtained from a girl between 5 and 17 years old with multiple sclerosis. CDR3s include the opening cysteine and the closing phenylalanine or tryptophan. A D gene is named only where the DNA matches it firmly. Rows may omit the clone size; those that give it use once, few, many or a size class.

clone_size j_call d_call v_call cdr3_nt cdr3_aa
few TRBJ2-1 TRBD1 TRBV12-5 TGTGCTAGTGAGGGGGCTAGTGAGCAGTTCTTC CASEGASEQFF
once TRBJ2-7 . TRBV13 TGTGCCAGCAGCTTTCGGGGAAGGTGCGAGCAGTACTTC CASSFRGRCEQYF
. TRBJ1-1 TRBD1 TRBV6-5 TGTGCCAGCAGTGGACCGGGACAGGGCTCCGCTTTCTTT CASSGPGQGSAFF
. TRBJ2-7 TRBD2 TRBV28 TGTGCCAGCAGTTCTGCGACTAGCGGGACTCCGGAGCAGTACTTC CASSSATSGTPEQYF
. TRBJ2-5 . TRBV15 TGTGCCACCAGCACTGGACGGGCAGCTCAAGAGACCCAGTACTTC CATSTGRAAQETQYF
few TRBJ2-7 TRBD1 TRBV15 TGTGCCACCAGCGAGGGGGCCGAGAGCTACGAGCAGTACTTC CATSEGAESYEQYF
. TRBJ2-1 . TRBV4-1 TGCGCCAGCAGCCACCCACAGGGATACCGGGACACGGGGAATGAGCAGTTCTTC CASSHPQGYRDTGNEQFF
many TRBJ2-3 . TRBV20-1 TGCAGTGCTAGTGTTGGGGGAACACAAGAAAAGACGCAGTATTTT CSASVGGTQEKTQYF
once TRBJ1-5 . TRBV29-1 TGCAGCGTTGAAGACCGGGATCAGCCCCAGCATTTT CSVEDRDQPQHF
few TRBJ2-5 TRBD2 TRBV12-3/TRBV12-4 TGTGCCAGCAGTTTTCTGGGCGGGGGGACCAAACAAGAGACCCAGTACTTC CASSFLGGGTKQETQYF
few TRBJ1-1 . TRBV5-6 TGTGCCAGCAGCTCACAGAGCACTGAAGCTTTCTTT CASSSQSTEAFF
. TRBJ2-7 . TRBV28 TGTGCCAGCAGTCCCCAGCGGTACTACGAGCAGTACTTC CASSPQRYYEQYF
. TRBJ1-2 . TRBV9 TGTGCCAGCAGCGTAGCCCCCAACGGAGACTATGGCTACACCTTC CASSVAPNGDYGYTF
. TRBJ1-5 . TRBV6-2/TRBV6-3 TGTGCCAGCAGATACAGGAAAGATCAGCCCCAGCATTTT CASRYRKDQPQHF
few TRBJ1-1 TRBD1 TRBV20-1 TGCAGTGCTAGAGATTTCGGTGGACAGGGAAGGGGGGGCACTGAAGCTTTCTTT CSARDFGGQGRGGTEAFF
. TRBJ2-7 . TRBV24-1 TGTGCCACCAGTGATTCTGAGGTCACGTCCTACAATGAGCAGTACTTC CATSDSEVTSYNEQYF
few TRBJ2-1 TRBD2 TRBV24-1 TGTGCCACCAGTGACCGGACTAGCGGGAAGGATGAGCAGTTCTTC CATSDRTSGKDEQFF
. TRBJ2-7 TRBD1 TRBV20-1 TGCAGTGCCCCCGGACAGGGGGCCTACGAGCAGTACTTC CSAPGQGAYEQYF
. TRBJ1-5 TRBD1 TRBV19 TGTGCCAGTAGTGACAGGGTTTATCAGCCCCAGCATTTT CASSDRVYQPQHF
. TRBJ2-1 TRBD2 TRBV28 TGTGCCAGCAGTTTCACCGAAGCGGGAGGTGTAAATGAGCAGTTCTTC CASSFTEAGGVNEQFF
once TRBJ2-7 . TRBV9 TGTGCCAGCAGCGCCCAAACTCCATCGACTCTATACGAGCAGTACTTC CASSAQTPSTLYEQYF
. TRBJ1-1 . TRBV20-1 TGCAGTGCTAGAAATCCAATGAACACTGAAGCTTTCTTT CSARNPMNTEAFF
. TRBJ2-5 . TRBV7-9 TGTGCCAGCAGCTTAGTGCCTAGCAGACAAGAGACCCAGTACTTC CASSLVPSRQETQYF
few TRBJ2-3 . TRBV7-2 TGTGCCAGCAGCACGGACAGATTCACAGATACGCAGTATTTT CASSTDRFTDTQYF
. TRBJ2-5 . TRBV7-9 TGTGCCAGCAGCTTAGGGACCAGTCAAGAGCAGTACTTC CASSLGTSQEQYF
few TRBJ1-1 . TRBV12-3/TRBV12-4 TGTGCCAGCACCTCGGGGGAGTCCCCTTTCTTT CASTSGESPFF
. TRBJ2-7 TRBD1 TRBV18 TGTGCCAGCTCCCCGGACAGGGCGGGGTACGAGCAGTACTTC CASSPDRAGYEQYF
. TRBJ2-7 TRBD1 TRBV28 TGTGCCAGCAGATTGGACAGGACCTACGAGCAGTACTTC CASRLDRTYEQYF
. TRBJ1-4 . TRBV4-3 TGCGCCAGCAGCCAAGAGGGGTGGCCTCTGGTAGTCGATGAAAAACTGTTTTTT CASSQEGWPLVVDEKLFF
once TRBJ2-1 TRBD2 TRBV7-3 TGTGCCAGCAGCGTAGGACTAGCGGGAGAGAATGAGCAGTTCTTC CASSVGLAGENEQFF
few TRBJ2-1 . TRBV20-1 TGCAGTGCTAGTCGGCTAGCGAGCTACAATGAGCAGTTCTTC CSASRLASYNEQFF
few TRBJ2-5 . TRBV29-1 TGCAGCGTTGGGCCGGGCCAAGAGACCCAGTACTTC CSVGPGQETQYF
few TRBJ2-3 TRBD1 TRBV6-6 TGTGCCAGCAGTTACTCCTTCGGACAGGGGGCAGATACGCAGTATTTT CASSYSFGQGADTQYF
many TRBJ1-2 TRBD1 TRBV5-6 TGTGCCAGCAGCCCCGACAGGGACTATGGCTACACCTTC CASSPDRDYGYTF
. TRBJ2-6 . TRBV9 TGTGCCAGCAGCCCGCGGACAAGTGGGGCCAACGTCCTGACTTTC CASSPRTSGANVLTF
. TRBJ2-6 TRBD2 TRBV6-1 TGTGCCAGCAGTCGTCCGGGACGGGGGGGAGCTGGGGCCAACGTCCTGACTTTC CASSRPGRGGAGANVLTF
. TRBJ2-1 . TRBV27 TGTGCCAGCAGTTTATTAGGGGGAGGTGAGCAGTTCTTC CASSLLGGGEQFF
many TRBJ2-7 TRBD1 TRBV28 TGTGCCAGCAGTCTCACAGGGGTGAACTCCTACGAGCAGTACTTC CASSLTGVNSYEQYF
. TRBJ2-3 TRBD2 TRBV20-1 TGCAGTGCATATAGCGGGGCCACTAGCACAGATACGCAGTATTTT CSAYSGATSTDTQYF
. TRBJ2-7 . TRBV28 TGTGCCAGCAGAGGCCAGCCGGCCGGGAAAAGGCAGTACTTC CASRGQPAGKRQYF
. TRBJ2-1 . TRBV7-9 TGTGCCAGCAGCCTCTCCGAAGGGGAGCAGTTCTTC CASSLSEGEQFF
many TRBJ2-1 . TRBV7-9 TGTGCCAGCAGCTTAGGACTGTACAATGAGCAGTTCTTC CASSLGLYNEQFF
. TRBJ2-7 TRBD1 TRBV7-9 TGTGCCAGCAGCGTGGGACAGCGCTACGAGCAGTACTTC CASSVGQRYEQYF